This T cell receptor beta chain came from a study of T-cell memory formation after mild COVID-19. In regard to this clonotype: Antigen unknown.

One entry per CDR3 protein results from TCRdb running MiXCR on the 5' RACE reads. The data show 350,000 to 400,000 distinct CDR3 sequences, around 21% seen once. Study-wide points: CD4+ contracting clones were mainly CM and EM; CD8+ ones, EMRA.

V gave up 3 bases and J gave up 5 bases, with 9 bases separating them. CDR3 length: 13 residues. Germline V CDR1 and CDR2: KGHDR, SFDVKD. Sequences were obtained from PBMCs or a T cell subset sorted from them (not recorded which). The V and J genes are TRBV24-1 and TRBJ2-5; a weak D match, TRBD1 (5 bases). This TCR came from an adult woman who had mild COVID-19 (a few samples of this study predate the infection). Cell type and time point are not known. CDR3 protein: CATSDPPGETQYF. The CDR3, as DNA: TGTGCCACCAGTGATCCCCCAGGGGAGACCCAGTACTTC.